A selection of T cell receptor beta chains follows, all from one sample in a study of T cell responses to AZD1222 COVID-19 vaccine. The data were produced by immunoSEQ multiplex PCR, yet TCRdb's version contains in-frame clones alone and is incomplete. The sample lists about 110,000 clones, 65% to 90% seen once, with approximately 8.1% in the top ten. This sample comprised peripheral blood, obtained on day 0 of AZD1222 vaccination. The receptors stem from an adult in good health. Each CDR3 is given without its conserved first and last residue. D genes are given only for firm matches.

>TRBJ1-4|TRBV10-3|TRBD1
AISRDSGGEKLF
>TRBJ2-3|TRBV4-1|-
ASSQDGTSTDTQY
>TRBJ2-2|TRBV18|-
ASSPREWDTGELF
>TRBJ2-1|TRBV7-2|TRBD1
ASSSRQGTGL
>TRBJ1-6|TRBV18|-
ASSLAPSAESPLH
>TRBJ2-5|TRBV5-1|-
ASSLGPADQETQY
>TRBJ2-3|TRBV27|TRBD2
ASSFGTSGSTDTQY
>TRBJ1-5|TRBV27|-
ASSPWGNQPQH
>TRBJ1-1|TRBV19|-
ASSINRLNTEAF
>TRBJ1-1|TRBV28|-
ASSLGRISEAF
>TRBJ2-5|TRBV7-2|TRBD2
ASSLVLAGSQETQY
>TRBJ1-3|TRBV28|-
ASTGNTIY
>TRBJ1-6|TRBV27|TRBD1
ASSSYRTGSSYNSPLH
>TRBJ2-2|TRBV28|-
ASTNGGANTGELF
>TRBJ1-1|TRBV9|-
ASAGGNTEAF
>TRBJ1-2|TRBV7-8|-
ASSLALGGTIYGYT
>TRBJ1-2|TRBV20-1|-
SASPAGLYGYT
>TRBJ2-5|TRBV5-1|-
ASSSGGGQETQY
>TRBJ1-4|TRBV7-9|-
ASSQLVTGSNEKLF
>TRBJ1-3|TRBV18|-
ASSPFDSSSGNTIY
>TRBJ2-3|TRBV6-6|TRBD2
ASRGGLRTDTQY
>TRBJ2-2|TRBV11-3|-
ASSLDQRAANTGELF
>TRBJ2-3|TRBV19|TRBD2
ASTSGEDTDTQY
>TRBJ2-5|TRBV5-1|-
ASSLSRAGETQY
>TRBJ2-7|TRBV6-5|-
ASKTGLASYEQY
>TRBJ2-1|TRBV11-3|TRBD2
ASSLVGTSGAQEQF
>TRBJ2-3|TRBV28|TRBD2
ASSGTSGRGSPDTQY
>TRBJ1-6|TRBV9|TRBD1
ASSPDQGGNSPLH
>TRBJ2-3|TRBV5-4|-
ASSLQGLSTDTQY
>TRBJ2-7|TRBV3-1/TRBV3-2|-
ASSQAGSSYEQY
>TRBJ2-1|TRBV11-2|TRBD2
ASSGGLAGGHNEQF
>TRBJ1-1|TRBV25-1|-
ASSPRLGGNTEAF
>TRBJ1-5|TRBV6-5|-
ASTLLREQPQH
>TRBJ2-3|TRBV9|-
ASSVSTGYTDTQY
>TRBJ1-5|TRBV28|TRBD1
ASTTGGNQPQH
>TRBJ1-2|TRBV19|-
ASRNTLRLNYGYT
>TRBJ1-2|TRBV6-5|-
ASSYGPDYGYT
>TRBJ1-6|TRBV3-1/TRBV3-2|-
ASSQSSPLH
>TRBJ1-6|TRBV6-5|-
ATQEGYYNSPLH